This T cell receptor beta chain was documented in a study of blood T cell repertoires in COVID-19. As for the study in general: Some COVID-19 samples were acute and others convalescent; all came from the United States, Italy and Spain.

Germline CDR1 is MDHEN and CDR2 is SYDVKM. Trimming at V came to 8 bases and at J to 0 bases, leaving 5 bases not matched to a gene. The CDR3 length is 15 residues. Authors' methods: Amplified reference gene primers provided the basis for estimating nucleated cell counts. The assay was immunoSEQ multiplex PCR, and TCRdb's table has in-frame clones only and misses some. V, J and clone size were drawn from that table, and D and trimming were deduced from the DNA. The profile shows approximately 100,000 clones, more than 75% of them singletons. The rearrangement uses TRBV28 and TRBJ2-2; 8 bases fit TRBD2. This receptor was identified in a man in his fifties or sixties with acute or convalescent COVID-19. Sequencing used peripheral blood. The CDR3 nucleotides are TGTGCCAGCGGAACGGGGGGGTCGAACACCGGGGAGCTGTTTTTT. Translation gives CASGTGGSNTGELFF. Full variable domain (outside the CDR3, taken from reference TRBV28 and TRBJ2-2): DVKVTQSSRYLVKRTGEKVFLECVQDMDHENMFWYRQDPGLGLRLIYFSYDVKMKEKGDIPEGYSVSREKKERFSLILESASTNQTSMYLCASGTGGSNTGELFFGEGSRLTVL.